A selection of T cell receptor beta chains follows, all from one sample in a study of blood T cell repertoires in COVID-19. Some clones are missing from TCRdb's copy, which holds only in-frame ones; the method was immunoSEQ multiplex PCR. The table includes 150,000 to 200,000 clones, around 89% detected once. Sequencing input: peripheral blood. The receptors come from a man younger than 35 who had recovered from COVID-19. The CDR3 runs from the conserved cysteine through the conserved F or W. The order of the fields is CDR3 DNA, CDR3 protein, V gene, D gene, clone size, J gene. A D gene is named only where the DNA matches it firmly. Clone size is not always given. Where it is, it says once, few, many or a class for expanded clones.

TGTGCCAGCAGTACAACAGGGTACAATGAGCAGTTCTTC,CASSTTGYNEQFF,TRBV27,.,.,TRBJ2-1
TGTGCCAGCAGCATCGCAGCAGATACGCAGTATTTT,CASSIAADTQYF,TRBV9,.,.,TRBJ2-3
TGCGCCAGCAGGAGGGAGGGGACTAGCACAGATACGCAGTATTTT,CASRREGTSTDTQYF,TRBV5-1,TRBD2,.,TRBJ2-3
TGTGCCAGCAGCGACGGGCCAGGGGGCTTGTATGGCTACACCTTC,CASSDGPGGLYGYTF,TRBV5-4,TRBD1,.,TRBJ1-2
TGTGCCAGTAGTACCTCCGCGCGGGAGGCGCAGTTCTTC,CASSTSAREAQFF,TRBV19,TRBD2,.,TRBJ2-1
TGTGCCAGCAGTTCATGGGGACAGGGATCCTACGAGCAGTACTTC,CASSSWGQGSYEQYF,TRBV2,TRBD1,.,TRBJ2-7
TGTGCCAGCAGCTTAGACCTTGATGACAGCATGAACACTGAAGCTTTCTTT,CASSLDLDDSMNTEAFF,TRBV7-8,.,.,TRBJ1-1
TGTGCCAGCAGCTTTCAGGGCGGAGAGACCCAGTACTTC,CASSFQGGETQYF,TRBV7-2,.,.,TRBJ2-5
TGTGCCAGCAGCTTAGGTCAAAGCGGGAGGTCAGATACGCAGTATTTT,CASSLGQSGRSDTQYF,TRBV7-2,TRBD2,.,TRBJ2-3
TGTGCCAGCAGCAAAGAGACAGGGTTTTTCGGCTACACCTTC,CASSKETGFFGYTF,TRBV7-9,TRBD1,once,TRBJ1-2
TGTGCCATCACCGCGGGATTGACAGATACGCAGTATTTT,CAITAGLTDTQYF,TRBV10-3,.,.,TRBJ2-3
TGTGCCAGCAGCCCCGGAGCAACTAATGAAAAACTGTTTTTT,CASSPGATNEKLFF,TRBV4-2,.,once,TRBJ1-4
TGTGCCAGCAGTTCAATCGGACAAACCTACGAGCAGTACTTC,CASSSIGQTYEQYF,TRBV6-6,.,.,TRBJ2-7
TGTGCCAGCAGTTACTCGGTACTAGCGGGAGTGGACAATGAGCAGTTCTTC,CASSYSVLAGVDNEQFF,TRBV6-2/TRBV6-3,TRBD2,.,TRBJ2-1
TGTGCCAGCAGTTACTCTTGGGGACAGGGGCACGAGCAGTACTTC,CASSYSWGQGHEQYF,TRBV6-6,TRBD1,.,TRBJ2-7
TGCGCCAGCAGTCAAACAGGCTCCTACAATGAGCAGTTCTTC,CASSQTGSYNEQFF,TRBV23-1,.,.,TRBJ2-1
TGTGCCAGCAGCACGCCCGGGACAGGCACCTCTGGGGCCAACGTCCTGACTTTC,CASSTPGTGTSGANVLTF,TRBV28,TRBD1,.,TRBJ2-6
TGCGCCAGCAGAGGAGGGTCAGTCACGAACACCGGGGAGCTGTTTTTT,CASRGGSVTNTGELFF,TRBV5-1,.,.,TRBJ2-2
TGTGCCAGCTCACCGCAGACAGGGGACAATTCACCCCTCCACTTT,CASSPQTGDNSPLHF,TRBV18,TRBD1,few,TRBJ1-6
TGTGCCAGCAGTCGAGACCGGGACAGGGGATCTGAAGCTTTCTTT,CASSRDRDRGSEAFF,TRBV25-1,TRBD1,.,TRBJ1-1
TGTGCCAGCAGCTACGGAGACGGTGAAGCTTTCTTT,CASSYGDGEAFF,TRBV7-9,.,.,TRBJ1-1
TGTGCCAGTGCAACCGGGACAGGGGGCTACAATGAGCAGTTCTTC,CASATGTGGYNEQFF,TRBV19,TRBD1,.,TRBJ2-1
TGCGCCAGCAGCCAAGACGGGAGCTCCTATAATTCACCCCTCCACTTT,CASSQDGSSYNSPLHF,TRBV5-1,.,few,TRBJ1-6
TGTGCCAGCAGCTTTTTTTCTCACAACGAGCAGTACTTC,CASSFFSHNEQYF,TRBV7-8,.,few,TRBJ2-7
TGTGCCACCCAGTGGGACAGCCCGAAAATCACAGATACGCAGTATTTT,CATQWDSPKITDTQYF,TRBV24-1,TRBD1,many,TRBJ2-3
TGTGCCAGCAGTTTATACCCAACCGGACAATACGAGCAGTACTTC,CASSLYPTGQYEQYF,TRBV27,.,.,TRBJ2-7
TGTGCCAGCAGCTCTTCGACTAGCGGGAGGGCGGACTCCTACAATGAGCAGTTCTTC,CASSSSTSGRADSYNEQFF,TRBV7-9,TRBD2,.,TRBJ2-1
TGTGCCAGCAGCTTAGGCCAGCGACAGGACGAGCAGTACTTC,CASSLGQRQDEQYF,TRBV7-9,.,once,TRBJ2-7
TGCGCCAGCAGCTCGGGGACTAGCGGGAGGAATGAGCAGTTCTTC,CASSSGTSGRNEQFF,TRBV5-1,TRBD2,.,TRBJ2-1
TGTGCCAGCAGCGCTGTAGCGGGAGGGATTATCTACGAGCAGTACTTC,CASSAVAGGIIYEQYF,TRBV9,TRBD2,.,TRBJ2-7
TGTGCCAGCAGGGGACTAGCGGGAGAAAACGAGCAGTACTTC,CASRGLAGENEQYF,TRBV6-6,TRBD2,.,TRBJ2-7
TGCGCCAGCAGCTTGGGGTCAGACTCCTACGAGCAGTACTTC,CASSLGSDSYEQYF,TRBV5-1,.,.,TRBJ2-7
TGCAGCGTTGAAGGGGCAGGGAGGGGGATTGAAGCTTTCTTT,CSVEGAGRGIEAFF,TRBV29-1,.,.,TRBJ1-1
TGTGCCAGCAAACTACAGGGTAATAATGAAAAACTGTTTTTT,CASKLQGNNEKLFF,TRBV27,.,.,TRBJ1-4
TGTGCCACCAGTGATTGGAACAGGGGTAACACCGGGGAGCTGTTTTTT,CATSDWNRGNTGELFF,TRBV24-1,TRBD1,.,TRBJ2-2
TGTGCCAGTAGCCGGGACGGACTAAACAATGAGCAGTTCTTC,CASSRDGLNNEQFF,TRBV19,.,.,TRBJ2-1
TGTGCCAGCAGACAGACCCTCTCTGGAAACACCATATATTTT,CASRQTLSGNTIYF,TRBV2,.,.,TRBJ1-3
TGTGCCAGCAGCTCGCAGGGAAAGCCTAATGAAAAACTGTTTTTT,CASSSQGKPNEKLFF,TRBV11-2,.,.,TRBJ1-4
TGTGCCAGCAGTTATGCTGGACAGCAGGGCTATGGCTACACCTTC,CASSYAGQQGYGYTF,TRBV6-6,.,.,TRBJ1-2
TGTGCCTTTTCCGGGACAGGGTTTACCGGGGAGCTGTTTTTT,CAFSGTGFTGELFF,TRBV30,TRBD1,.,TRBJ2-2